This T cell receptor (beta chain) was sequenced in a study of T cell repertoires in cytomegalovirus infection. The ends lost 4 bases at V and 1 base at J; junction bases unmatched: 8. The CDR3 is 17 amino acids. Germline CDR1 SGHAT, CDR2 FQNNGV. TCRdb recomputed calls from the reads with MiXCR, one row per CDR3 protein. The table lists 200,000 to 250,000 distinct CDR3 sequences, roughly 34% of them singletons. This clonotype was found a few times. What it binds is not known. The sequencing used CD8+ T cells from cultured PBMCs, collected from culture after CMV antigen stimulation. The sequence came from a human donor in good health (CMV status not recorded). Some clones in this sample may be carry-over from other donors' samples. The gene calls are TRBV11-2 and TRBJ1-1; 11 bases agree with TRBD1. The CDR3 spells CASSSLGDRGKNTEAFF. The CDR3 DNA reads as TGTGCCAGCAGCTCCTTAGGGGACAGGGGGAAGAACACTGAAGCTTTCTTT.